These T cell receptor beta chains were read from a single sample in a study of beta chain features in type 1 diabetes. Profiled with immunoSEQ multiplex PCR; TCRdb holds only in-frame clones, not every one. The sample consists of approximately 360,000 clones, roughly 12% of them appearing once. Specimen: naive CD4+ T cells from blood. These receptor sequences come from a woman aged 18-29 years with type 1 diabetes. CDR3s include the opening cysteine and the closing phenylalanine or tryptophan. D genes are given only for firm matches. Clone size is given for some rows only: seen once, a few or many times, or a class if the clone is expanded.

V: TRBV11-3; J: TRBJ2-7; size: NA; D: TRBD2; DNA: TGTGCCAGCAAGCGGGAGTTCCACGAGCAGTACTTC; CDR3: CASKREFHEQYF
V: TRBV6-4; J: TRBJ2-7; size: few; D: TRBD2; DNA: TGTGCCAGCATAGAGCGGGGGATCCCCTACGAGCAGTACTTC; CDR3: CASIERGIPYEQYF
V: TRBV28; J: TRBJ2-7; size: NA; D: TRBD2; DNA: TGTGCCAGCGGACCAAGTAGCGGGCACTCCTACGAGCAGTACTTC; CDR3: CASGPSSGHSYEQYF
V: TRBV7-2; J: TRBJ2-3; size: few; D: TRBD1; DNA: TGTGCCAGCAGCCCCCGGACAGGGGGGATCACAGATACGCAGTATTTT; CDR3: CASSPRTGGITDTQYF
V: TRBV27; J: TRBJ1-2; size: NA; D: NA; DNA: TGTGCCAGCAGTTTAGGGCCCAACAGGGTAATGGGTGGCTACACCTTC; CDR3: CASSLGPNRVMGGYTF
V: TRBV5-1; J: TRBJ1-1; size: few; D: TRBD1; DNA: TGCGCCAGCAGCGGGACAGGGCCGAACACTGAAGCTTTCTTT; CDR3: CASSGTGPNTEAFF
V: TRBV9; J: TRBJ1-6; size: few; D: TRBD1; DNA: TGTGCCAGCAGCGTAGGGTTTCCCGGACAGGCGGATTCACCCCTCCACTTT; CDR3: CASSVGFPGQADSPLHF
V: TRBV7-2; J: TRBJ2-5; size: NA; D: TRBD2; DNA: TGTGCCAGCAGCTCGACTAGCAGAGAGACCCAGTACTTC; CDR3: CASSSTSRETQYF
V: TRBV19; J: TRBJ2-7; size: NA; D: TRBD1; DNA: TGTGCCAGTAAGGCTCCTGGGGACAGCCCCTACGAGCAGTACTTC; CDR3: CASKAPGDSPYEQYF
V: TRBV4-1; J: TRBJ2-6; size: NA; D: NA; DNA: TGCGCCAGCAGCCAAGAAGAGCACCTGAAGGTCCTGACTTTC; CDR3: CASSQEEHLKVLTF
V: TRBV4-3; J: TRBJ2-5; size: NA; D: NA; DNA: TGCGCCGCCCCCCGCAGTGGGGGCTCTGAGGAGACCCAGTACTTC; CDR3: CAAPRSGGSEETQYF
V: TRBV5-4; J: TRBJ2-5; size: few; D: NA; DNA: TGTGCCAGCAGCCCGGAGAGGGAGACCCAGTACTTC; CDR3: CASSPERETQYF
V: TRBV11-3; J: TRBJ1-2; size: NA; D: NA; DNA: TGTGCCAGCAGTCCCAGGGGCGGTGGCTACACCTTC; CDR3: CASSPRGGGYTF
V: TRBV5-1; J: TRBJ1-5; size: few; D: NA; DNA: TGCGCCAGCAGCCTTGGAGGCCATCAGCCCCAGCATTTT; CDR3: CASSLGGHQPQHF
V: TRBV7-2; J: TRBJ1-5; size: NA; D: NA; DNA: TGTGCCAGCAGCCCAGAAGCGGGGTCTCAGCCCCAGCATTTT; CDR3: CASSPEAGSQPQHF
V: TRBV7-9; J: TRBJ2-1; size: few; D: TRBD1; DNA: TGTGCCAGCAGCTTAGTAGGGGGGACAGGGGTGTTCTTC; CDR3: CASSLVGGTGVFF
V: TRBV18; J: TRBJ1-2; size: NA; D: NA; DNA: TGTGCCAGCTCATTCAAGGAGACCGTGATCTATGGCTACACCTTC; CDR3: CASSFKETVIYGYTF
V: TRBV11-2; J: TRBJ2-2; size: NA; D: TRBD2; DNA: TGTGCCAGCACCCCCTGGCTAGCGGCCAACACCGGGGAGCTGTTTTTT; CDR3: CASTPWLAANTGELFF
V: TRBV11-2; J: TRBJ2-7; size: few; D: NA; DNA: TGTGCCAGCAGTTCGGGAGTAAAGTACGAGCAGTACTTC; CDR3: CASSSGVKYEQYF
V: TRBV5-1; J: TRBJ1-2; size: NA; D: NA; DNA: TGCGCCAGCAGCTTGGGTCAGGTAGCTAACTATGGCTACACCTTC; CDR3: CASSLGQVANYGYTF
V: TRBV10-3; J: TRBJ2-7; size: few; D: TRBD1; DNA: TGTGCCATCAGTGGGACAGGGCGGAACGAGCAGTACTTC; CDR3: CAISGTGRNEQYF
V: TRBV7-8; J: TRBJ2-1; size: NA; D: TRBD2; DNA: TGTGCCAGCAGCTCGTCTCTAGCGGGAGGGTACAATGAGCAGTTCTTC; CDR3: CASSSSLAGGYNEQFF
V: TRBV4-2; J: TRBJ2-2; size: NA; D: TRBD2; DNA: TGTGCCAGCAGCCAAGATCTAGCGGGGACGAACACCGGGGAGCTGTTTTTT; CDR3: CASSQDLAGTNTGELFF
V: TRBV5-4; J: TRBJ2-1; size: NA; D: TRBD2; DNA: TGTGCCAGCAGCTTGGCTAGCGGGAGGACGAATGAGCAGTTCTTC; CDR3: CASSLASGRTNEQFF
V: TRBV6-5; J: TRBJ2-3; size: few; D: TRBD2; DNA: TGTGCCAGCAGTTACTCTAGCGGGGGGAACACAGATACGCAGTATTTT; CDR3: CASSYSSGGNTDTQYF
V: TRBV7-2; J: TRBJ2-3; size: few; D: NA; DNA: TGTGCCAGCAGCCAGTTGTTGGATACGCAGTATTTT; CDR3: CASSQLLDTQYF
V: TRBV5-4; J: TRBJ2-2; size: NA; D: TRBD2; DNA: TGTGCCAGCAGTCAACCTCCTAGCGGAATATCGGGTAACACCGGGGAGCTGTTTTTT; CDR3: CASSQPPSGISGNTGELFF
V: TRBV30; J: TRBJ2-1; size: few; D: TRBD2; DNA: TGTGCCCGAGGGGGGGCCCAACTAGCGGGAGGGTACAATGAGCAGTTCTTC; CDR3: CARGGAQLAGGYNEQFF
V: TRBV10-3; J: TRBJ2-5; size: NA; D: NA; DNA: TGTGCCATCAGTGAGTCGGGGGGCCAAGAGACCCAGTACTTC; CDR3: CAISESGGQETQYF
V: TRBV7-9; J: TRBJ2-1; size: NA; D: TRBD2; DNA: TGTGCCAGCAGCCTCACTTGGACTAGCGGGAGGGACAATGAGCAGTTCTTC; CDR3: CASSLTWTSGRDNEQFF
V: TRBV7-3; J: TRBJ2-6; size: few; D: NA; DNA: TGTGCCAGCAGCTTACAGGGAACTGGGGCCAACGTCCTGACTTTC; CDR3: CASSLQGTGANVLTF
V: TRBV4-2; J: TRBJ1-1; size: NA; D: NA; DNA: TGTGCCAGCAGCCAAGTGGCGGTGAACACTGAAGCTTTCTTT; CDR3: CASSQVAVNTEAFF
V: TRBV29-1; J: TRBJ1-1; size: few; D: NA; DNA: TGCAGCGTTGAAATTATCGGGTCCCACACTGAAGCTTTCTTT; CDR3: CSVEIIGSHTEAFF
V: TRBV5-4; J: TRBJ2-2; size: NA; D: NA; DNA: TGTGCCAGCAGCCGTCGGAGTACCGCCGGGGAGCTGTTTTTT; CDR3: CASSRRSTAGELFF
V: TRBV18; J: TRBJ2-7; size: few; D: TRBD1; DNA: TGTGCCAGCTCACCAAGACAGGGGGCTGGCGAGCAGTACTTC; CDR3: CASSPRQGAGEQYF
V: TRBV18; J: TRBJ2-2; size: NA; D: TRBD1; DNA: TGTGCCAGCTCAGCGACAGGGGACACCGGGGAGCTGTTTTTT; CDR3: CASSATGDTGELFF
V: TRBV9; J: TRBJ2-5; size: few; D: NA; DNA: TGTGCCAGCAGCGTCCTGGCCGGGGCCCAGTACTTC; CDR3: CASSVLAGAQYF
V: TRBV9; J: TRBJ2-7; size: NA; D: TRBD2; DNA: TGTGCCAGCAGCGGGGAACGGGGGGGGCTTGGCGAGCAGTACTTC; CDR3: CASSGERGGLGEQYF
V: TRBV30; J: TRBJ2-2; size: NA; D: NA; DNA: TGTGCCTGGAGTGTTATCAACACCGGGGAGCTGTTTTTT; CDR3: CAWSVINTGELFF
V: TRBV11-2; J: TRBJ1-5; size: NA; D: NA; DNA: TGTGCCAGCAGCTTATACGGGGGGAGGAATCAGCCCCAGCATTTT; CDR3: CASSLYGGRNQPQHF
V: TRBV5-1; J: TRBJ2-5; size: few; D: TRBD2; DNA: TGCGCCAGCAGCCCCTCTCTAGCGGGAGTTTCGTTGGAGACCCAGTACTTC; CDR3: CASSPSLAGVSLETQYF
V: TRBV5-1; J: TRBJ1-1; size: NA; D: NA; DNA: TGCGCCAGCAGCGCGCCCGGTTTAGCGGGCAAGACTGAAGCTTTCTTT; CDR3: CASSAPGLAGKTEAFF
V: TRBV6-6; J: TRBJ2-1; size: NA; D: TRBD1; DNA: TGTGCCAGCAGTCCGACAGGGCTGGGGAGTGAGCAGTTCTTC; CDR3: CASSPTGLGSEQFF
V: TRBV7-9; J: TRBJ2-1; size: NA; D: TRBD2; DNA: TGTGCCAGCAGCTTAAGTCAGGGTAGCGGGGGAATATACAATGAGCAGTTCTTC; CDR3: CASSLSQGSGGIYNEQFF
V: TRBV6-5; J: TRBJ2-1; size: NA; D: TRBD1; DNA: TGTGCCAGCAGTTACTCAGGACAGGGTGGCAATGAGCAGTTCTTC; CDR3: CASSYSGQGGNEQFF
V: TRBV14; J: TRBJ1-1; size: NA; D: NA; DNA: TGTGCCAGCAGCCAATTTCGGGGGAACACTGAAGCTTTCTTT; CDR3: CASSQFRGNTEAFF
V: TRBV23-1; J: TRBJ1-6; size: NA; D: TRBD1; DNA: TGCGCCAGCAAGGACAGGGCGTCTTCACCCCTCCACTTT; CDR3: CASKDRASSPLHF
V: TRBV9; J: TRBJ2-5; size: NA; D: TRBD1; DNA: TGTGCCAGCAGCCCTCGGACAGGTACAGAGACCCAGTACTTC; CDR3: CASSPRTGTETQYF
V: TRBV30; J: TRBJ2-7; size: NA; D: NA; DNA: TGTGCCTGGAGGTCCCAGACTATGGCCTACGAGCAGTACTTC; CDR3: CAWRSQTMAYEQYF
V: TRBV9; J: TRBJ2-5; size: NA; D: NA; DNA: TGTGCCAGCAGCGCCTCGGGGCAAGAGACCCAGTACTTC; CDR3: CASSASGQETQYF
V: TRBV6-1; J: TRBJ2-5; size: NA; D: NA; DNA: TGTGCCAGCAGTCCATCAGGGTTAGAGACCCAGTACTTC; CDR3: CASSPSGLETQYF